This T cell receptor beta chain is from a study of post-analysis software for immune sequencing data. This clonotype came up a few times. Unique molecular identifiers featured in each of the TCR beta cDNA libraries. Each CDR3 protein is one row after TCRdb ran MiXCR on the PCR reads. Among about 460,000 distinct CDR3 sequences listed, roughly 45% were seen once. The sequence was obtained from a girl aged 5-17 years with multiple sclerosis. The sample was blood.

CDR3 sequence: CASSVGSSGYLYEQYF. CDR3 bases: TGTGCCAGCAGCGTAGGCTCTAGCGGTTACCTTTACGAGCAGTACTTC. The genes are TRBV9 and TRBJ2-7; TRBD2 matches at 7 bases. Losses at the gene ends were 0 bases for V and 4 bases for J; bases not matched to a gene: 10. Germline V CDR1 and CDR2: SGDLS, YYNGEE. CDR3 length: 16 amino acids.